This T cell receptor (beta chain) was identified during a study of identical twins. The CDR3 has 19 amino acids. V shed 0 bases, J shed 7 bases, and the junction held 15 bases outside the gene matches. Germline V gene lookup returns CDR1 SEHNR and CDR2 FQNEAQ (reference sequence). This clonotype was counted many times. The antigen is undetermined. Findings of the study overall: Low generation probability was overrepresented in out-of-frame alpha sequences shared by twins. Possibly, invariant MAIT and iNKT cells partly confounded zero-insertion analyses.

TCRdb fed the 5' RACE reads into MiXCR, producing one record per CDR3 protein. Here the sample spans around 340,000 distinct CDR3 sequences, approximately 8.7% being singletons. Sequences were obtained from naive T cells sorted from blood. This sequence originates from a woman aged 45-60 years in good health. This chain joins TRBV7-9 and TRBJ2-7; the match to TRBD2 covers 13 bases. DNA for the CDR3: TGTGCCAGCAGCTTAGCGATGGGACTAGCGGGAAAGGACTCCGGGGAGCAGTACGTC. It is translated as CASSLAMGLAGKDSGEQYV.